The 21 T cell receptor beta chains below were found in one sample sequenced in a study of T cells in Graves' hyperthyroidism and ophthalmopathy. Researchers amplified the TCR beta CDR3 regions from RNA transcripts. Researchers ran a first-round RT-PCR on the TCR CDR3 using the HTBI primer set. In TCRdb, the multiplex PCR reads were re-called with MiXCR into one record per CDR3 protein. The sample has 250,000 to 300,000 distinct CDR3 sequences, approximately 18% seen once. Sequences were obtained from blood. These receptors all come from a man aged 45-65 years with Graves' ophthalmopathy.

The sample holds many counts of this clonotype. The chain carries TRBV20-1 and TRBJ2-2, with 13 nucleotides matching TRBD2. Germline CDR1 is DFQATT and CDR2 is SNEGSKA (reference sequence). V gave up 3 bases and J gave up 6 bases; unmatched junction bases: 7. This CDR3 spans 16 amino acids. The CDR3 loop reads CSARTSGRTRPGELFF. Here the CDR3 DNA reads TGCAGTGCTAGGACTAGCGGGAGGACCCGCCCCGGGGAGCTGTTTTTT.

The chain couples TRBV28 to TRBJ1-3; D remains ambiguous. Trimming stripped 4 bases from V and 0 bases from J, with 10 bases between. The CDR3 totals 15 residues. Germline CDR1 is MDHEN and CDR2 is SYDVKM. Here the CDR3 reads CASSSPSSSGNTIYF. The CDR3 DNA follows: TGTGCCAGCAGTTCCCCTTCGAGCTCTGGAAACACCATATATTTT.

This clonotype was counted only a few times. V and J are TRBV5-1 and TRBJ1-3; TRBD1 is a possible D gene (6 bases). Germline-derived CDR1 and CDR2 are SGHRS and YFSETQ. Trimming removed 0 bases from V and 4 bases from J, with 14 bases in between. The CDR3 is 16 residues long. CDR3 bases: TGCGCCAGCAGCTTGGAGGGGGGCGCGCGAGGAAACACCATATATTTT. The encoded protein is CASSLEGGARGNTIYF.

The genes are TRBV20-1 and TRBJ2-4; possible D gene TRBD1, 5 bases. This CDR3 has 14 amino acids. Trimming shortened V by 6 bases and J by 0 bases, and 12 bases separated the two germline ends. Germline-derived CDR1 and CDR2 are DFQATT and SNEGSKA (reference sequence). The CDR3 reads CSAETGEAKNIQYF. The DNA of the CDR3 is TGCAGTGCCGAAACAGGTGAAGCCAAAAACATTCAGTACTTC.

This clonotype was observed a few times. The CDR3 nucleotides are TGTGCCAGCAGCTTAAACCCGAATGATCAGCCCCAGCATTTT. It codes for CASSLNPNDQPQHF. The rearrangement links TRBV7-6 to TRBJ1-5, with unresolved D. The V gene's germline CDR1 is SGHVS and CDR2 FNYEAQ. V shed 2 bases and J shed 5 bases, with 10 bases lying between them. The CDR3 is made up of 14 amino acids.

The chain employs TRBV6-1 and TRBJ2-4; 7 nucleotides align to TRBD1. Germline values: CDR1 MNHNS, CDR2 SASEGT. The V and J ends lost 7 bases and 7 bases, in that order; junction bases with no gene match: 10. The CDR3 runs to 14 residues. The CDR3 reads CASKESGTVNIQYF. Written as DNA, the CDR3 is TGTGCCAGCAAAGAGTCAGGGACAGTCAACATTCAGTACTTC.

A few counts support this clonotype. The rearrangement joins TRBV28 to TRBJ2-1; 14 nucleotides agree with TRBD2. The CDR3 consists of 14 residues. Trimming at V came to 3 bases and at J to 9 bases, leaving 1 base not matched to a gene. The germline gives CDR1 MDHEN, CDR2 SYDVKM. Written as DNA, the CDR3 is TGTGCCAGCAGTTTCGGGACTAGCGGGAGTGAGCAGTTCTTC. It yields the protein CASSFGTSGSEQFF.

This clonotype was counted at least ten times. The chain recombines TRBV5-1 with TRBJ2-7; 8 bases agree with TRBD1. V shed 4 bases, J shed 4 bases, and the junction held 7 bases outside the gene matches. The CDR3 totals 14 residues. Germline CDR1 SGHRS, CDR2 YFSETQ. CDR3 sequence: CASSEQGARYEQYF. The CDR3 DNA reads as TGCGCCAGCAGCGAGCAGGGGGCGAGATACGAGCAGTACTTC.

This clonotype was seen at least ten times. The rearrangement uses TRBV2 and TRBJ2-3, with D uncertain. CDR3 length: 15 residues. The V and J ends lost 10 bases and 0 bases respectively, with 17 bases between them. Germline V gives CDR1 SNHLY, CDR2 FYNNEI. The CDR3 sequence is CAIPWTKSSTDTQYF. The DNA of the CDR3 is TGTGCCATCCCCTGGACCAAATCTAGCACAGATACGCAGTATTTT.

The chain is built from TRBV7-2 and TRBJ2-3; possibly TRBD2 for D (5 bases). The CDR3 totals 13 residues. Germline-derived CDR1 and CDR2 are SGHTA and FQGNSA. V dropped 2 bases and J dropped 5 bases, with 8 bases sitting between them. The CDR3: CASSLLARDTQYF. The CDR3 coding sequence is TGTGCCAGCAGCTTACTAGCTCGAGATACGCAGTATTTT.

The CDR3 sequence: CSVAGTPTGELFF. The CDR3 DNA reads as TGCAGCGTCGCCGGGACCCCTACCGGGGAGCTGTTTTTT. V gene TRBV29-1 combines with J gene TRBJ2-2; the D call may be TRBD1 or TRBD2 (5 bases each). This CDR3 has 13 residues. Germline CDR1 is SQVTM and CDR2 is ANQGSEA. With 6 bases removed from V and 5 bases from J, the gap between germline ends came to 13 bases.

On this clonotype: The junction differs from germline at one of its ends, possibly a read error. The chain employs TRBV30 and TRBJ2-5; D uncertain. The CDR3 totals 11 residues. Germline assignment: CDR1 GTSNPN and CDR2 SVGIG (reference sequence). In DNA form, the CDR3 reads TGTGCCTGGAGTGTACAAGAGGCCCAGTACTTC. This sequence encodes CAWSVQEAQYF.

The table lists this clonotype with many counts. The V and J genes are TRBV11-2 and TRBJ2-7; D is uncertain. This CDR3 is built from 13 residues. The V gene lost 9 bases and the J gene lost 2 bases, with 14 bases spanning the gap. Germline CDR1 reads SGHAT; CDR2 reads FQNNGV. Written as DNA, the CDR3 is TGTGCCAGTAGGCAGACGGCCACCTACGAGCAGTACTTC. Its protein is CASRQTATYEQYF.

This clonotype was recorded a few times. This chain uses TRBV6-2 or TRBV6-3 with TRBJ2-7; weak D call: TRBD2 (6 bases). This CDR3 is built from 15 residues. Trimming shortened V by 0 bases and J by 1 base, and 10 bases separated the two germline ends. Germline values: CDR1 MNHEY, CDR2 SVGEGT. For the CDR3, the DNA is TGTGCCAGCAGTTACTCGGGTGGGAGGTCCTACGAGCAGTACTTC. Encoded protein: CASSYSGGRSYEQYF.

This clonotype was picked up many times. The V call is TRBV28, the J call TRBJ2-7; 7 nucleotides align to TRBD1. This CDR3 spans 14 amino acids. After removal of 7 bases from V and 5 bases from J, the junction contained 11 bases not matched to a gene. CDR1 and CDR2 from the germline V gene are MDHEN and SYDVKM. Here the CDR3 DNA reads TGTGCCAGCACCCTTACAGGGGTCCTCCACGAGCAGTACTTC. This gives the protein CASTLTGVLHEQYF. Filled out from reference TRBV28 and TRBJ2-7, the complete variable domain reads DVKVTQSSRYLVKRTGEKVFLECVQDMDHENMFWYRQDPGLGLRLIYFSYDVKMKEKGDIPEGYSVSREKKERFSLILESASTNQTSMYLCASTLTGVLHEQYFGPGTRLTVT.

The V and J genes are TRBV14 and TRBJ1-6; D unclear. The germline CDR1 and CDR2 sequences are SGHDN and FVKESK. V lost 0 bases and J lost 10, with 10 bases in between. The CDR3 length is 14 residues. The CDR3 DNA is TGTGCCAGCAGCCAAGAACGGGGTGGGTCACCCCTCCACTTT. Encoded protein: CASSQERGGSPLHF.

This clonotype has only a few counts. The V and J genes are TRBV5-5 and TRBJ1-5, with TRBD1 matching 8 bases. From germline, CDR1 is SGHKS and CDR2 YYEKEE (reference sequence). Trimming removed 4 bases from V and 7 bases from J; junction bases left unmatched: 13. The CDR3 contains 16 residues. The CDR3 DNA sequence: TGTGCCAGCAGCCCAGGGCCCCGACAGGGGACACAGCCCCAGCATTTT. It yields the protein CASSPGPRQGTQPQHF. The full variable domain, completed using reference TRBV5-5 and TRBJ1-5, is DAGVTQSPTHLIKTRGQQVTLRCSPISGHKSVSWYQQVLGQGPQFIFQYYEKEERGRGNFPDRFSARQFPNYSSELNVNALLLGDSALYLCASSPGPRQGTQPQHFGDGTRLSIL.

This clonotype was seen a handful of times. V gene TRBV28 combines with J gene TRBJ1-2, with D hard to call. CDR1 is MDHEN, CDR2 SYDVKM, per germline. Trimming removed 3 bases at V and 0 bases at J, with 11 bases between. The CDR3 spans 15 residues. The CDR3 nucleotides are TGTGCCAGCAGTTTCAAGATTTTATCTAACTATGGCTACACCTTC. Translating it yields CASSFKILSNYGYTF.

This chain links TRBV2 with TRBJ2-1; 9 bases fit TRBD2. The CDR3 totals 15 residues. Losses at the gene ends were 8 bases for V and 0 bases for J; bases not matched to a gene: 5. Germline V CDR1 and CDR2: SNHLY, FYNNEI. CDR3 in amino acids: CASPLTSGSYNEQFF. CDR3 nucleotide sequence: TGTGCCAGCCCTTTGACTAGCGGCTCCTACAATGAGCAGTTCTTC. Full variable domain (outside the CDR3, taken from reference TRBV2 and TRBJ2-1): EPEVTQTPSHQVTQMGQEVILRCVPISNHLYFYWYRQILGQKVEFLVSFYNNEISEKSEIFDDQFSVERPDGSNFTLKIRSTKLEDSAMYFCASPLTSGSYNEQFFGPGTRLTVL.

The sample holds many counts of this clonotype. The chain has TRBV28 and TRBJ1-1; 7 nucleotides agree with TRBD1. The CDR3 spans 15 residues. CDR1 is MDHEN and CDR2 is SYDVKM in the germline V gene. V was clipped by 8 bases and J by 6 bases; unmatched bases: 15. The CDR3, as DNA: TGTGCCAGCCTCGCTCGTAGGGGGCTTTCTTCTGAAGCTTTCTTT. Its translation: CASLARRGLSSEAFF.

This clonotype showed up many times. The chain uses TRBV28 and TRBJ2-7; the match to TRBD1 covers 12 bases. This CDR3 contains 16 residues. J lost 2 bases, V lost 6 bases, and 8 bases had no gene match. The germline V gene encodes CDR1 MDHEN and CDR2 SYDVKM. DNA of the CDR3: TGTGCCAGCAGAAGGGGACAGGGGGCGTCAGCCTACGAGCAGTACTTC. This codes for CASRRGQGASAYEQYF.